The rows below give T cell receptor beta chains drawn from one sample of a study of T cells in Graves' hyperthyroidism and ophthalmopathy. One entry per CDR3 protein, called by TCRdb with MiXCR from the multiplex PCR reads. Of 540,000 or so distinct CDR3 sequences listed, 46% are singletons. The sample taken for sequencing was peripheral blood or thyroid tissue (not recorded which). The receptors were sampled from an adult woman with Graves' disease, either hyperthyroidism or ophthalmopathy (not recorded which). Both conserved end residues are part of each CDR3. The D gene is left open where the match is weak. A row's size may be missing; if present it is once, few, many or a size class.

CDR3: CASGMDMAEAFF
DNA: TGTGCCAGTGGGATGGACATGGCTGAAGCTTTCTTT
J: TRBJ1-1
size: .
V: TRBV19
D: .

CDR3: CSVPPGGNYGYTF
DNA: TGCAGTGTTCCTCCGGGGGGAAACTATGGCTACACCTTC
J: TRBJ1-2
size: .
V: TRBV20-1
D: .

CDR3: CSAREPRDHDSYEQYF
DNA: TGCAGTGCTAGAGAACCCCGGGACCACGACTCCTACGAGCAGTACTTC
J: TRBJ2-7
size: .
V: TRBV20-1
D: .

CDR3: CASSGGARGETQYF
DNA: TGTGCCAGCAGCGGCGGGGCTAGGGGAGAGACCCAGTACTTC
J: TRBJ2-5
size: .
V: TRBV7-3
D: .

CDR3: CASSLGQSAGANVLTF
DNA: TGCGCCAGCAGCTTGGGACAGTCTGCTGGGGCCAACGTCCTGACCTTC
J: TRBJ2-6
size: .
V: TRBV5-1
D: .

CDR3: CASRGRVPNEKLFF
DNA: TGTGCCAGCAGGGGCAGGGTTCCTAATGAAAAACTGTTTTTT
J: TRBJ1-4
size: few
V: TRBV27
D: .

CDR3: CASSTRQGETPPLHF
DNA: TGTGCCAGCAGCACAAGACAGGGGGAGACCCCACCCCTCCACTTT
J: TRBJ1-6
size: few
V: TRBV7-2
D: TRBD1

CDR3: CASSLVSGQQETQYF
DNA: TGTGCCAGCAGCTTAGTCTCGGGACAGCAAGAGACCCAGTACTTC
J: TRBJ2-5
size: .
V: TRBV7-2
D: TRBD1

CDR3: CAISERQESFYGYTF
DNA: TGTGCCATCAGTGAGCGGCAGGAATCGTTCTATGGCTACACCTTC
J: TRBJ1-2
size: .
V: TRBV10-3
D: .

CDR3: CASSQELAGELFF
DNA: TGTGCCAGCAGCCAAGAATTAGCCGGGGAGCTGTTTTTT
J: TRBJ2-2
size: few
V: TRBV14
D: .

CDR3: CATSRDSGGEHF
DNA: TGTGCCACCAGCAGAGATTCCGGGGGGGAGCATTTT
J: TRBJ1-5
size: .
V: TRBV15
D: .

CDR3: CASSLLDGEQYF
DNA: TGTGCCAGCAGCTTATTGGATGGCGAGCAGTACTTC
J: TRBJ2-7
size: many
V: TRBV5-5
D: .

CDR3: CATSDSRQGGEKLFF
DNA: TGTGCCACCAGTGATTCGCGACAGGGAGGCGAAAAACTGTTTTTT
J: TRBJ1-4
size: many
V: TRBV24-1
D: TRBD1

CDR3: CSASPRTTEAFF
DNA: TGCAGTGCTAGCCCCCGGACCACTGAAGCTTTCTTT
J: TRBJ1-1
size: many
V: TRBV20-1
D: .

CDR3: CAISALTIANTGELFF
DNA: TGTGCCATCAGTGCCCTGACAATCGCGAACACCGGGGAGCTGTTTTTT
J: TRBJ2-2
size: .
V: TRBV10-3
D: .

CDR3: CASSYFLDSYGHTEAFF
DNA: TGTGCCAGCAGCTACTTTCTCGACAGCTACGGCCATACTGAAGCTTTCTTT
J: TRBJ1-1
size: few
V: TRBV2
D: .

CDR3: CAWAGVASVQETQYF
DNA: TGTGCCTGGGCTGGCGTGGCTAGCGTCCAAGAGACCCAGTACTTC
J: TRBJ2-5
size: .
V: TRBV30
D: .

CDR3: CATSDPGTSGNTIYF
DNA: TGTGCCACCAGTGACCCGGGGACCTCTGGAAACACCATATATTTT
J: TRBJ1-3
size: many
V: TRBV24-1
D: .

CDR3: CASSLWGEDYEQYF
DNA: TGTGCCAGCAGCCTATGGGGGGAAGACTACGAGCAGTACTTC
J: TRBJ2-7
size: many
V: TRBV4-2
D: .

CDR3: CASSYNEAAWNQPQHF
DNA: TGTGCCAGCAGCTATAACGAGGCAGCTTGGAATCAGCCCCAGCATTTT
J: TRBJ1-5
size: .
V: TRBV11-1
D: .

CDR3: CASRHGREQYF
DNA: TGTGCCAGCAGGCACGGGCGCGAGCAGTACTTC
J: TRBJ2-7
size: .
V: TRBV4-1
D: .

CDR3: CSVLTSGDPYEQYF
DNA: TGCAGCGTTCTTACTAGCGGGGATCCCTACGAGCAGTACTTC
J: TRBJ2-7
size: many
V: TRBV29-1
D: TRBD2

CDR3: CDSKPLGSSWVNTEAFF
DNA: TGTGACAGCAAACCCCTCGGGTCGAGTTGGGTGAACACTGAAGCTTTCTTT
J: TRBJ1-1
size: .
V: TRBV25-1
D: .

CDR3: CASQGDKEAFF
DNA: TGCGCCAGCCAGGGGGACAAGGAAGCTTTCTTT
J: TRBJ1-1
size: few
V: TRBV10-1
D: TRBD1

CDR3: CATSSLGAQETQYF
DNA: TGTGCCACCAGCAGCTTGGGGGCCCAAGAGACCCAGTACTTC
J: TRBJ2-5
size: .
V: TRBV15
D: .

CDR3: CASSLERQRQETQYF
DNA: TGTGCCAGCAGCTTAGAAAGGCAGCGTCAAGAGACCCAGTACTTC
J: TRBJ2-5
size: .
V: TRBV7-8
D: .

CDR3: CASSEVGDDEQYF
DNA: TGCGCCAGCAGTGAGGTGGGTGACGACGAGCAGTACTTC
J: TRBJ2-7
size: .
V: TRBV10-2
D: .

CDR3: CASTPRLQETQYF
DNA: TGTGCCAGCACCCCGCGGCTCCAAGAGACCCAGTACTTC
J: TRBJ2-5
size: .
V: TRBV6-1
D: .

CDR3: CASSRGSEAFF
DNA: TGTGCCAGCAGCCGGGGGAGTGAAGCTTTCTTT
J: TRBJ1-1
size: many
V: TRBV7-6
D: .

CDR3: CSPQRVRGEGYF
DNA: TGCAGCCCCCAACGGGTCCGGGGCGAGGGGTACTTC
J: TRBJ2-5
size: .
V: TRBV29-1
D: .

CDR3: CAISEPGIVYGYTF
DNA: TGTGCCATCAGTGAGCCTGGGATTGTCTATGGCTACACCTTC
J: TRBJ1-2
size: many
V: TRBV10-3
D: .

CDR3: CASGEGTGLRSPLHF
DNA: TGTGCCAGCGGCGAAGGGACAGGGTTAAGGTCACCCCTCCACTTT
J: TRBJ1-6
size: .
V: TRBV25-1
D: TRBD1

CDR3: CASSYGLAGAGELFF
DNA: TGTGCCAGCAGCTACGGACTAGCGGGAGCCGGGGAGCTGTTTTTT
J: TRBJ2-2
size: many
V: TRBV7-3
D: TRBD2

CDR3: CASSAPRGGSYEQYF
DNA: TGTGCCAGCAGCGCACCCCGAGGTGGGTCCTACGAGCAGTACTTC
J: TRBJ2-7
size: few
V: TRBV19
D: .

CDR3: CASSSAFSWEQYF
DNA: TGTGCCAGCAGCTCGGCCTTCTCCTGGGAGCAGTACTTC
J: TRBJ2-7
size: .
V: TRBV7-2
D: .

CDR3: CAGEGLAAYEQYF
DNA: TGTGCCGGAGAGGGACTAGCTGCCTACGAGCAGTACTTC
J: TRBJ2-7
size: .
V: TRBV2
D: TRBD2

CDR3: CASTPGTQYF
DNA: TGTGCCAGCACCCCAGGGACCCAGTACTTC
J: TRBJ2-5
size: .
V: TRBV5-5
D: .